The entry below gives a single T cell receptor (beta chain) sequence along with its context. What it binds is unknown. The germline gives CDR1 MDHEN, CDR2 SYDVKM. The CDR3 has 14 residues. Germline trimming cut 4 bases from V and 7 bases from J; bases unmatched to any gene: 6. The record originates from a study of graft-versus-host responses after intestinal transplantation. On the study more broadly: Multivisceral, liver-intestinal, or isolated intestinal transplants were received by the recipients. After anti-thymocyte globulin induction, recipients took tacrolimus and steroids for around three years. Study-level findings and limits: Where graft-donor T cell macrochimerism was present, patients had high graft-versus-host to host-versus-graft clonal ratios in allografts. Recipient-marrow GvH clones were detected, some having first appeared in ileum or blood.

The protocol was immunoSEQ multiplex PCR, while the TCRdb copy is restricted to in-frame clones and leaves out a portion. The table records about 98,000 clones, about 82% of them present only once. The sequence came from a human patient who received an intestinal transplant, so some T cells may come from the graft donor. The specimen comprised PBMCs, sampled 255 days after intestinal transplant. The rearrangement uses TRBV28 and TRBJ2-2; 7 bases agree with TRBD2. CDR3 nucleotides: TGTGCCAGCAGTTCTGGACTAGTTAGCGGGGAGCTGTTTTTT. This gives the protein CASSSGLVSGELFF.